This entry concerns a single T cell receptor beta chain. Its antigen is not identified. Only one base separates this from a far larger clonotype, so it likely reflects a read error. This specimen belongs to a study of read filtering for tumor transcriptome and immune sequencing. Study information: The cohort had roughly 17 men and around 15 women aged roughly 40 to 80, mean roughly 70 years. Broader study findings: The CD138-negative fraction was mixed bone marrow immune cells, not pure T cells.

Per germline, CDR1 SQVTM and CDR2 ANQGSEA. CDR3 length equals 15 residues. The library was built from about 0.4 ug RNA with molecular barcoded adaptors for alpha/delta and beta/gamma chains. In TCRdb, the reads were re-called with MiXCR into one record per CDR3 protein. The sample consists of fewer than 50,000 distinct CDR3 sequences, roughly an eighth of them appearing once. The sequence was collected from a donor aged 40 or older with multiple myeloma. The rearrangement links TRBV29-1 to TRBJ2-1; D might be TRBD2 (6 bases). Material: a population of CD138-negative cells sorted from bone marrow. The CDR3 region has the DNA TGCAGTGCTAGAAATACTCACGGGAGCTACAATGAGCAGTTCTTC. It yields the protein CSARNTHGSYNEQFF.